There are many counts of the clone carrying this T cell receptor beta chain. Antigen unknown. Authors' analysis steps: Junction-only immunoSEQ sequences carried no quality scores, so filtering differed. Method: immunoSEQ multiplex PCR; TCRdb's copy keeps in-frame clones and lacks some. The DNA was the basis for D and trimming; V, J and clone size are from that table. The table shows fewer than 100,000 clones, with around two thirds occurring only once. This record belongs to a study of shared clonotypes between healthy human individuals. Study-wide points: Estimated clonotype richness was generally higher in naive than memory subsets.

V lost 6 bases and J 3 bases, leaving 12 bases between the germline ends. Germline assignment: CDR1 MDHEN and CDR2 SYDVKM. The CDR3 is 13 amino acids. Sequencing input: memory CD8+ T cells sorted from blood. Subset given: CD45RO+ cells pooled with CCR7-negative TemRA cells. The rearrangement joins TRBV28 to TRBJ2-7; D is perhaps TRBD1 (6 bases). The source is a man younger than 40 in good health. This CDR3 reads CASRPGHRYEQYF. In DNA, the CDR3 is TGTGCCAGCAGGCCGGGACACCGCTACGAGCAGTACTTC.